The clone carrying this T cell receptor beta chain came up once. The antigen remains undetermined. This sample stems from a study of T cell responses to AZD1222 COVID-19 vaccine. Findings of the study overall: Clonal diversity was possibly underestimated; the donors were predominantly white British and more often female.

Data came from immunoSEQ multiplex PCR; TCRdb stores just in-frame clones and leaves some out. The sample yields some 60,000 clones, roughly 84% seen once. The clonotype originates from an adult in good health. Sequencing was performed on peripheral blood, taken on day 0 of AZD1222 vaccination.

CDR3 residues: CASSLNRDEKLFF. CDR3 nucleotides: TGTGCCAGCAGCTTAAACAGGGATGAAAAACTGTTTTTT. The chain joins TRBV7-3 to TRBJ1-4; the D gene is possibly TRBD1 (6 bases). Looked up from germline, CDR1 is SGHTA and CDR2 is FQGTGA. There are 13 residues in the CDR3. With 1 base removed from V and 6 bases from J, the gap between germline ends came to 6 bases.